This T cell receptor (beta chain) was identified in a study of control samples from healthy donors and cancer patients. TCRdb's copy holds only in-frame clones and misses some; the assay was immunoSEQ multiplex PCR. The sample gives around 130,000 clones, approximately 89% of which show up once; roughly 8% is in the top ten. Germline lookup yields CDR1 LNHDA and CDR2 SQIVND (reference sequence). Trimming pared 3 bases from V and 11 bases from J, leaving 14 bases between. CDR3 size: 13 residues. The count of this clone is one. This sequence originates from a man aged 50-60 years with head and neck cancer. The chain recombines TRBV19 with TRBJ1-5; D uncertain. Material: PBMCs. The CDR3 here is CASSMDTYRAQHF. The CDR3 DNA reads TGTGCCAGTAGTATGGATACCTATCGGGCCCAGCATTTT.